This entry lists 10 T cell receptor beta chains sequenced from one sample in a study of T cell responses to AZD1222 COVID-19 vaccine. Produced via immunoSEQ multiplex PCR; TCRdb's table is partial and in-frame only. This sample carries 55,000 to 85,000 clones, about 83% of them seen once, and the ten largest clones take about 10%. The source was peripheral blood, collected on day 0 of AZD1222 vaccination. The receptors shown here come from an adult in good health.

The rearrangement joins TRBV9 to TRBJ2-4; 9 nucleotides line up with TRBD1. The CDR3 contains 14 residues. Germline assignment: CDR1 SGDLS and CDR2 YYNGEE. J lost 8 bases, V lost 0 bases, and 3 bases had no gene match. The DNA for the CDR3 is TGTGCCAGCAGCGTAGGGGGACAGGGAGACATTCAGTACTTC. Protein product: CASSVGGQGDIQYF.

The chain joins TRBV6-5 to TRBJ1-1; D unclear. V shed 4 bases and J shed 1 base, with 7 bases lying between them. The CDR3 is 13 residues long. Germline CDR1 reads MNHEY; CDR2 reads SVGAGI. DNA of the CDR3: TGTGCCAGCAGTTTAGGGAGGAACACTGAAGCTTTCTTT. It translates to CASSLGRNTEAFF.

This chain connects TRBV7-9 to TRBJ2-4; 12 nucleotides agree with TRBD2. Germline trimming cut 5 bases from V and 9 bases from J; bases unmatched to any gene: 5. The germline gives CDR1 SEHNR, CDR2 FQNEAQ (reference sequence). The length of the CDR3 is 14 residues. The CDR3 nucleotides read TGTGCCAGCAGCACGACTAGCGGGGGAACCATTCAGTACTTC. It codes for CASSTTSGGTIQYF.

V usage is TRBV7-3 and J usage is TRBJ2-2; 7 bases line up with TRBD1. The CDR3 totals 14 residues. V lost 4 bases, J lost 6 bases, and 5 bases stayed unmatched. The germline V gene encodes CDR1 SGHTA and CDR2 FQGTGA. CDR3: CASSSGQHPGELFF. Here the CDR3 DNA reads TGTGCCAGCAGCTCGGGACAGCACCCCGGGGAGCTGTTTTTT.

The CDR3 spells CASSLAEQTRDEQFF. CDR3 DNA: TGCGCCAGCAGCTTGGCGGAGCAAACTAGAGATGAGCAGTTCTTC. The V gene is TRBV5-1, the J gene TRBJ2-1, with a possible D match to TRBD2 (5 bases). From germline, CDR1 is SGHRS and CDR2 YFSETQ. This CDR3 comprises 15 residues. Trimming stripped 0 bases from V and 8 bases from J, with 15 bases between.

The rearrangement joins TRBV10-1 to TRBJ1-4; 8 positions agree with TRBD1. V shed 2 bases, J shed 0 bases, and the junction held 2 bases outside the gene matches. The CDR3 has 16 residues. Per the germline V gene, CDR1 is WNHNN and CDR2 is SYGVQD (reference sequence). The CDR3 protein is CASSEGTGATNEKLFF. The CDR3, as DNA: TGCGCCAGCAGTGAGGGGACAGGCGCAACTAATGAAAAACTGTTTTTT.

The genes are TRBV3-1 (or the pseudogene TRBV3-2) and TRBJ1-2, with a tentative D call TRBD1 (6 bases). Trimming stripped 7 bases from V and 3 bases from J, with 18 bases between. CDR1 and CDR2 (germline): LGHDT, YNNKEL (reference sequence). There are 15 residues in the CDR3. CDR3 sequence (DNA): TGTGCCAGCAAGGGGGTCGGACTCTACGACTATGGCTACACCTTC. Its protein is CASKGVGLYDYGYTF.

This chain joins TRBV7-9 and TRBJ1-6; 7 nucleotides match TRBD1. The germline CDR1 and CDR2 sequences are SEHNR and FQNEAQ (reference sequence). The CDR3 extends over 13 amino acids. Losses at the gene ends were 8 bases for V and 11 bases for J; bases not matched to a gene: 9. The CDR3 nucleotides are TGTGCCAGCGATGGGGCGGACAGGACACCCCTCCACTTT. Residues: CASDGADRTPLHF.

Only one count was recorded for this clone. V gene TRBV7-9 combines with J gene TRBJ2-6; weak D call: TRBD1 (5 bases). Between the trimmed V and J ends, which lost 2 bases and 2 bases, there was a span of 13 bases. CDR3 size: 17 residues. The germline V gene has CDR1 SEHNR and CDR2 FQNEAQ (reference sequence). CDR3 amino acids: CASSLRASGPGANVLTF. The CDR3 DNA reads as TGTGCCAGCAGCTTAAGAGCCTCAGGGCCTGGGGCCAACGTCCTGACTTTC. The variable domain in full, completed from reference TRBV7-9 and TRBJ2-6, reads DTGVSQNPRHKITKRGQNVTFRCDPISEHNRLYWYRQTLGQGPEFLTYFQNEAQLEKSRLLSDRFSAERPKGSFSTLEIQRTEQGDSAMYLCASSLRASGPGANVLTFGAGSRLTVL.

The chain carries TRBV2 and TRBJ1-6; D remains unclear. The CDR3 length is 11 residues. V was pared by 6 bases and J by 10 bases, with 7 bases between. Germline V gene lookup returns CDR1 SNHLY and CDR2 FYNNEI. Written as DNA, the CDR3 is TGTGCCAGCAGGTCCAACTCACCCCTCCACTTT. Its protein is CASRSNSPLHF.